Sequencing of this T cell receptor (beta chain) was carried out in a study of blood T cell repertoires in COVID-19. Sequenced by immunoSEQ multiplex PCR; TCRdb stores in-frame clones only, minus some. The sample consists of fewer than 80,000 clones, roughly 91% of them appearing once. The V and J ends lost 0 bases and 3 bases respectively, with 11 bases between them. The germline CDR1 and CDR2 sequences are MNHEY and SMNVEV (reference sequence). The CDR3 covers 15 residues. The genes are TRBV27 and TRBJ1-2; D possibly corresponds to TRBD1 (6 bases). The source is a human donor in a cohort sampled during active COVID-19. Sample: peripheral blood. The DNA of the CDR3 is TGTGCCAGCAGTTTATCAAGGGGGACCTACTATGGCTACACCTTC. The encoded protein is CASSLSRGTYYGYTF.